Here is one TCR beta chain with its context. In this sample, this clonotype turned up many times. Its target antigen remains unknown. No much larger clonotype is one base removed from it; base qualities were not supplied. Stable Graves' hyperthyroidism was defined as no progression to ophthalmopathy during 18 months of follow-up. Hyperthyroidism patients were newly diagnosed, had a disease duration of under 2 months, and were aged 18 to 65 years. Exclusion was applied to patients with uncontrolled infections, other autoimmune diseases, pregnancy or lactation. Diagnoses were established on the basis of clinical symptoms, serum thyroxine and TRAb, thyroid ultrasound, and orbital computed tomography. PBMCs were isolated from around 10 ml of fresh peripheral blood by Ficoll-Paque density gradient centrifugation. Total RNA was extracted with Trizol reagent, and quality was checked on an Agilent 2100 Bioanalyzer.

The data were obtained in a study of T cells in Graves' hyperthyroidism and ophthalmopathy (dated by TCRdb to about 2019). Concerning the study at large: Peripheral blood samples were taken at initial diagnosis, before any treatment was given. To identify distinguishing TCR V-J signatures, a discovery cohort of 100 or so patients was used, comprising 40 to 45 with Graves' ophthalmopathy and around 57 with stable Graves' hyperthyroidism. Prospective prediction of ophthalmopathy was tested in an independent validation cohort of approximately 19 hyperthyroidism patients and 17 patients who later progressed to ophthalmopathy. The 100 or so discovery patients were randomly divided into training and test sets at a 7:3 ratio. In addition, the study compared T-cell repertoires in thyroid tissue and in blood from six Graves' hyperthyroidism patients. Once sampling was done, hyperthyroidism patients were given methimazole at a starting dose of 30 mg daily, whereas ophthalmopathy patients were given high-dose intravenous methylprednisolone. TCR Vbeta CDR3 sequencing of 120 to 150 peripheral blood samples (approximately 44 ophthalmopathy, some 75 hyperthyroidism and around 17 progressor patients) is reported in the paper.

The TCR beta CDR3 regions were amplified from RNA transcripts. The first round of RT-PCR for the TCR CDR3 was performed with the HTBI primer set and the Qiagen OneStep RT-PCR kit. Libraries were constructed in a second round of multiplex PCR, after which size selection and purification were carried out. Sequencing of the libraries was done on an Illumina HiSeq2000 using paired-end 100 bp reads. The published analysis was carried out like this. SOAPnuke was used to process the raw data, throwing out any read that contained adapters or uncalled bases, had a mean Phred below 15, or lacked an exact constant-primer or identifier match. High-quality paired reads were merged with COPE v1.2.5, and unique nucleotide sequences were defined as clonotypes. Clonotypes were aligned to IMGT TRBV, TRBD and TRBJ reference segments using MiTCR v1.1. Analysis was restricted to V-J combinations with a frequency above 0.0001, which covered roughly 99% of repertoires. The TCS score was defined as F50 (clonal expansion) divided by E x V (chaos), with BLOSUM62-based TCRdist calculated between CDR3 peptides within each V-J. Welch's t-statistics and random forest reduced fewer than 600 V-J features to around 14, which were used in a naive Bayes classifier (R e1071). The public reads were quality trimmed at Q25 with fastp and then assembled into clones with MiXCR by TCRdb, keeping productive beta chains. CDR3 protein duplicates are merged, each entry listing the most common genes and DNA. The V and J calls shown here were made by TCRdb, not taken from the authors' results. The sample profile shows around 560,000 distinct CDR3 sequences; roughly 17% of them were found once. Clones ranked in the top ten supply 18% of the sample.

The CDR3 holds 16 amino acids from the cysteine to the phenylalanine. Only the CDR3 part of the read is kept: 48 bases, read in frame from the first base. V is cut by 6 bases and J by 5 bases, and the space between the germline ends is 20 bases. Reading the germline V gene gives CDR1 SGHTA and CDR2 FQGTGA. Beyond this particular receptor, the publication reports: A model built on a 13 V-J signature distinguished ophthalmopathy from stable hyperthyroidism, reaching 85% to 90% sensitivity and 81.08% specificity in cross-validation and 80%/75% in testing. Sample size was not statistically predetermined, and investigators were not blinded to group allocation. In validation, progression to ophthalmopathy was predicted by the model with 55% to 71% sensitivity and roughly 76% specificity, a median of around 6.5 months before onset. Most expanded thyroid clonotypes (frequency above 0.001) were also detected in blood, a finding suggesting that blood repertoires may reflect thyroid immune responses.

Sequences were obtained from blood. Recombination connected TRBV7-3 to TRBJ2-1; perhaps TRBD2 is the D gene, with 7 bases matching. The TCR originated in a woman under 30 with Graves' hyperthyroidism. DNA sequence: TGTGCCAGCAGTCCGGGGGGTATGGGGGGCCACAATGAGCAGTTCTTC. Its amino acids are CASSPGGMGGHNEQFF.